This T cell receptor (beta chain) comes out of a study of T cells after posttransplantation cyclophosphamide. Study results and caveats: Tissue-infiltrating T cells from skin or gut overlapped little with blood T cells.

Per the germline V gene, CDR1 is WNHNN and CDR2 is SYGVQD (reference sequence). J was trimmed by 5 bases and V by 3 bases; bases with no gene match: 3. The CDR3 length is 15 residues. Only a few counts were recorded for this clone. Its antigen is not identified. Here immunoSEQ multiplex PCR was the method, and the copy in TCRdb shows in-frame clones only, minus some. The data hold under 20,000 clones, with less than 90% observed a single time. The clonotype comes from a young man in good health and a related stem cell transplant donor. Material: memory CD4+ T cells sorted from blood. The chain links TRBV10-1 to TRBJ1-6, with 8 nucleotides matching TRBD1. The CDR3 loop reads CASSDQDRDNSPLHF. CDR3 bases: TGCGCCAGCAGTGACCAGGACAGGGATAATTCACCCCTCCACTTT.